The T cell receptor beta chain under discussion was sequenced for a study of blood T cell repertoires in COVID-19 (dated by TCRdb to about 2020). Regarding the study in general: Samples covering the acute and convalescent phases of COVID-19 were provided by collaborators in the United States, Italy and Spain. HLA class I and class II types, where available, came from metadata supplied by the sample provider rather than from assay-based typing. The repertoires were made available in a free public database intended to serve as a resource for research on the immune response to SARS-CoV-2. The dataset comprised deeply sampled blood TCRbeta repertoires from subjects exposed to, actively infected with, or recovered from COVID-19. The prospective study material was composed of cDNA or gDNA derived from T cells, B-cell-depleted T cells, or PBMCs. The sample metadata nearly always contained a de-identified subject ID, COVID-19 status, age in years and sex. Samples came from the ongoing ImmuneRACE study (first 160 participants) plus 1,254 subjects from 6 global collaborators. Paper-wide results and their limitations: The amount of clinical and demographic metadata varied by source and participant and was provided uncurated.

Concerning this clone: The antigen this receptor binds is unknown. Base qualities are missing; no much larger clone stands one base away.

Each collaborating institution followed its own protocols to collect whole blood in K2EDTA tubes. For TCRbeta analysis, collaborators shipped samples in one of three forms: frozen whole blood, isolated PBMCs, or DNA extracted from either of those sample types. The immunoSEQ Assay, a bias-controlled multiplex PCR, was used to amplify TCRbeta CDR3 regions from genomic DNA. The source study handled its data this way. Within the assay, amplification of reference gene primers was used to estimate how many nucleated cells each sample contained. Sequence reads were collapsed and filtered to measure the absolute abundance of every unique TCRbeta CDR3 rearrangement. For each sample, productive Simpson clonality was calculated as the square root of Simpson's diversity index across productive rearrangements. TCRdb re-hosts the immuneACCESS table, in-frame sequences only. Its copies lack some clones; in the studies checked, an unresolved V gene accounts for under half of them, and the cause for the rest is not known. V and J calls plus clone size are reproduced from that table; the DNA served to infer D and trimming. The sample has 130,000 or so clones on record, roughly three quarters of them singletons. Roughly 8.6% of the sample lies in the top ten.

Trimming takes 5 bases off V and 6 bases off J; junction bases not matched to a gene: 7. As encoded in the germline V gene (reference sequence), CDR1 is SEHNR while CDR2 is FQNEAQ. The CDR3 contains 14 residues, cysteine and phenylalanine counted. Of all the DNA, just the CDR3 is kept, 42 bases in frame from base 1. The rearrangement joined TRBV7-9 to TRBJ2-7, with TRBD1 matching 10 junction bases. The sequencing input was peripheral blood. This clonotype was obtained from a human donor in a cohort sampled during active COVID-19. The CDR3 protein sequence reads: CASSPGTGDGEQYF. The nucleotide sequence reads as follows: TGTGCCAGCAGCCCAGGGACAGGGGACGGCGAGCAGTACTTC.